These 14 T cell receptor beta chains share one sample of origin, sequenced in a study of blood T cell repertoires in COVID-19. TCRdb's copy holds only in-frame clones and misses some; the assay was immunoSEQ multiplex PCR. The sample gives 230,000 or so clones, roughly 76% of which show up once; approximately 5.3% is in the top ten. Sequencing used peripheral blood. These receptors came from a human donor in a cohort sampled during active COVID-19.

The rearrangement joins TRBV7-3 to TRBJ2-7; 7 positions agree with TRBD2. Germline CDR1 and CDR2: SGHTA and FQGTGA. Trimming at V came to 3 bases and at J to 5 bases, leaving 7 bases not matched to a gene. The CDR3 covers 14 residues. The CDR3 region is CASSFGGGPHEQYF. The CDR3 DNA reads as TGTGCCAGCAGCTTTGGGGGAGGGCCGCACGAGCAGTACTTC.

J is TRBJ2-7 and V is TRBV28, with D perhaps TRBD1 (6 bases). Germline V gene lookup returns CDR1 MDHEN and CDR2 SYDVKM. Trimming took 7 bases from V and 6 from J, leaving 13 bases between them. The CDR3 consists of 12 residues. In nucleotides, the CDR3 is TGTGCCAGCACAGCAGGGGTAGGCGAGCAGTACTTC. Protein sequence: CASTAGVGEQYF.

The rearrangement uses TRBV7-3 and TRBJ1-2, with 10 bases that match TRBD1. After removal of 6 bases from V and 3 bases from J, the junction contained 4 bases not matched to a gene. This CDR3 comprises 14 residues. Per the germline V gene, CDR1 is SGHTA and CDR2 is FQGTGA. CDR3: CASSSTGGDYGYTF. The CDR3, as DNA: TGTGCCAGCAGTTCGACAGGGGGCGACTATGGCTACACCTTC.

V and J are TRBV5-1 and TRBJ1-2; 11 bases match TRBD1. Germline V gene sequence: CDR1 SGHRS, CDR2 YFSETQ. CDR3 length equals 15 residues. Germline trimming cut 0 bases from V and 4 bases from J; bases unmatched to any gene: 2. CDR3 loop: CASSLAGQGGYGYTF. The CDR3, as DNA: TGCGCCAGCAGCTTGGCGGGACAGGGGGGCTATGGCTACACCTTC.

The chain couples TRBV29-1 to TRBJ1-1; the match to TRBD1 covers 9 bases. Germline values: CDR1 SQVTM, CDR2 ANQGSEA. J lost 4 bases, V lost 0 bases, and 3 bases had no gene match. The CDR3 length is 14 residues. CDR3 protein: CSVEEGTGFTEAFF. The DNA for the CDR3 is TGCAGCGTTGAAGAGGGGACAGGGTTCACTGAAGCTTTCTTT.

This chain joins TRBV7-3 and TRBJ2-7; D is possibly TRBD1 (6 bases). The length of the CDR3 is 14 residues. Germline V lookup: CDR1 SGHTA, CDR2 FQGTGA. V lost 5 bases and J lost 1, with 12 bases in between. CDR3 loop: CASSRKDRSYEQYF. The CDR3 DNA is TGTGCCAGCAGCCGGAAAGACAGGTCCTACGAGCAGTACTTC.

This chain links TRBV15 with TRBJ1-5; no reliable D call. This CDR3 is 13 amino acids long. The V end was cut by 5 bases, the J end by 5 bases, with 10 bases between. The V gene's germline CDR1 is LNHNV and CDR2 YYDKDF (reference sequence). This chain's CDR3 is CATSFDNYQPQHF. CDR3 DNA sequence: TGTGCCACCAGCTTCGACAACTATCAGCCCCAGCATTTT.

This clone is a singleton in its sample. The chain links TRBV19 to TRBJ2-4; maybe TRBD2 (6 bases). V was trimmed by 4 bases and J by 0 bases, leaving 13 bases between them. Germline-derived CDR1 and CDR2 are LNHDA and SQIVND (reference sequence). This CDR3 spans 16 amino acids. The CDR3 DNA follows: TGTGCCAGTAGTAGGATAGCGGACCTAGCCAAAAACATTCAGTACTTC. Translation: CASSRIADLAKNIQYF.

The rearrangement uses TRBV9 and TRBJ2-3, with 10 nucleotides matching TRBD2. The CDR3 consists of 16 residues. J lost 0 bases, V lost 1 base, and 2 bases had no gene match. Germline CDR1 is SGDLS and CDR2 is YYNGEE. The CDR3 is CASSVSSGRSTDTQYF. In DNA, the CDR3 is TGTGCCAGCAGCGTATCTAGCGGGAGAAGCACAGATACGCAGTATTTT.

CDR3 in amino acids: CATSRDGLGKNIQYF. The CDR3 DNA reads TGTGCCACCAGCAGAGATGGACTGGGAAAAAACATTCAGTACTTC. The J gene is TRBJ2-4, the V gene TRBV15; a possible D gene is TRBD2 (5 bases). Germline-derived CDR1 and CDR2 are LNHNV and YYDKDF (reference sequence). Trimming removed 0 bases at V and 4 bases at J, with 10 bases between. There are 15 residues in the CDR3.

The chain couples TRBV7-9 to TRBJ1-5; D is perhaps TRBD1 (6 bases). There are 16 residues in the CDR3. Trimming took 5 bases from V and 2 from J, leaving 16 bases between them. Germline CDR1 is SEHNR and CDR2 is FQNEAQ (reference sequence). In nucleotides, the CDR3 is TGTGCCAGCAGCCATGGCACAGGGCAAGGCAATCAGCCCCAGCATTTT. The encoded protein is CASSHGTGQGNQPQHF.

V gene TRBV7-2 combines with J gene TRBJ1-2; D might be TRBD1 (6 bases). CDR1 and CDR2 (germline): SGHTA, FQGNSA. The CDR3 contains 16 residues. The V end was cut by 3 bases, the J end by 4 bases, with 18 bases between. The CDR3 sequence is CASSLSAGGTTYGYTF. For the CDR3, the DNA is TGTGCCAGCAGCTTGTCGGCGGGGGGCACGACCTATGGCTACACCTTC.

The chain employs TRBV4-1 and TRBJ2-7; D gene uncertain. Trimming took off 4 bases at V and 3 bases at J, with 10 bases between the two ends. Germline loops: CDR1 MGHRA, CDR2 YSYEKL. This CDR3 spans 13 amino acids. The CDR3 DNA reads TGCGCCAGCAGCCCGAGGAGTAACTACGAGCAGTACTTC. Residues: CASSPRSNYEQYF.

This clone was detected only once. The CDR3 DNA is TGTGCCAGCTCACGGGACTACGGCTCCTACGAGCAGTACTTC. This gives the protein CASSRDYGSYEQYF. This chain uses TRBV18 with TRBJ2-7; the match to TRBD2 covers 7 bases. This CDR3 has 14 amino acids. The ends lost 4 bases at V and 0 bases at J; junction bases unmatched: 3. Germline lookup yields CDR1 KGHSH and CDR2 LQKENI. The variable domain in full, completed from reference TRBV18 and TRBJ2-7, reads NAGVMQNPRHLVRRRGQEARLRCSPMKGHSHVYWYRQLPEEGLKFMVYLQKENIIDESGMPKERFSAEFPKEGPSILRIQQVVRGDSAAYFCASSRDYGSYEQYFGPGTRLTVT.